The source of this T cell receptor (beta chain) is a study of OX40 agonist ivuxolimab in advanced cancers. Concerning the study at large: Ivuxolimab was an agonistic, fully human IgG2 monoclonal antibody directed against OX40 (CD134), a costimulatory receptor. Intravenous ivuxolimab was administered to patients every 2 weeks at six dose levels: 0.01, 0.1, 0.3, 1.5, 3 and 10 mg/kg. Of the approximately 50 dose-escalation patients, hepatocellular carcinoma was present in some 19, melanoma in some 15, renal cell carcinoma in 9 and head and neck cancer in 9. A male proportion of around 80% and a mean age of approximately 55 years, ranging from 23 to 79, were recorded for the dose-escalation cohort. Patients were allowed to have had prior anti-PD-1, anti-PD-L1 or anti-CTLA-4 therapy, and approximately 40% of the dose-escalation patients had been treated with checkpoint inhibitors. Partial responses were achieved by three dose-escalation patients, of whom one had hepatocellular carcinoma and two had cutaneous melanoma. The purpose of peripheral TCRbeta sequencing was to test whether ivuxolimab changed TCR sequence diversity and led to clonal T-cell expansion. The paper describes the monotherapy dose-escalation part (N ≈ 50 patients) of the phase I trial of ivuxolimab. The investigation overall reported the following: Antigen specificity was not determined for the clonally expanded peripheral T cells. At doses of 0.1 to 3.0 mg/kg, clonal expansion of both CD4+ and CD8+ T cells in blood was seen between baseline and week 6. In the 0.1-3.0 mg/kg groups, partial responders were among the patients with the lowest normalized peripheral clonal expansion, particularly in CD8+ T cells. Low levels of normalized T-cell clonal expansion were also seen in some patients who did not respond. After ivuxolimab, more expanded clones were found on average in CD8+ T cells than in CD4+ T cells.

The sample holds a few counts of this clone. The antigen it recognizes is unknown. No base qualities exist here, and no much larger clone lies one base off it. Other DNA sequences in this specimen translate into the identical CDR3. The CDR3 sequence holds 18 residues, the cysteine and phenylalanine included. Of all the DNA, just the CDR3 is kept, 54 bases in frame from base 1. Trimming removed 2 bases from V and 0 bases from J, leaving 20 bases between the germline ends. CDR1 MDHEN and CDR2 SYDVKM were looked up in the germline V gene. Patients with a history of autoimmune disease or receiving systemic immunosuppression were excluded from the trial. Peripheral blood for TCR sequencing was drawn from every dose cohort at baseline, at cycle 4 day 1 and at cycle 7 day 1. The samples were drawn from a first-in-human, open-label, multicenter phase I dose-escalation trial of ivuxolimab. Adults with locally advanced or metastatic melanoma, renal cell carcinoma, hepatocellular carcinoma or head and neck squamous cell carcinoma were enrolled in the trial. Before TCR sequencing, CD4+ and CD8+ T cells were separately sorted from peripheral blood.

To sequence the TCRbeta CDR3 region, genomic DNA was isolated from the sorted cells. TCRbeta CDR3 regions were sequenced using the immunoSEQ Assay. Sourced from immuneACCESS, this table was stored by TCRdb with only in-frame sequences that have V and J called. A share of the clones is absent; for the studies checked, an unresolved V gene accounts for under half, and the remainder has no known explanation. This sample comprises 65,000 to 85,000 clones, roughly nine tenths of them detected only once. About a tenth of the sample lies in the top ten. The V gene is TRBV28 and the J gene is TRBJ2-7; the D region possibly corresponds to TRBD2 (6 bases align). Sequencing used CD4+ or CD8+ T cells sorted from blood, obtained in a trial of the OX40 agonist ivuxolimab. The TCR was taken from an adult with an advanced solid tumor such as melanoma, head and neck, liver or kidney cancer. The CDR3 corresponds to CASSLGTGLQLSSYEQYF. The DNA reads as follows: TGTGCCAGCAGTTTAGGGACTGGTCTACAACTTTCCTCCTACGAGCAGTACTTC. Beyond the CDR3, the reference TRBV28 and TRBJ2-7 genes provide the residues; the full variable domain reads: DVKVTQSSRYLVKRTGEKVFLECVQDMDHENMFWYRQDPGLGLRLIYFSYDVKMKEKGDIPEGYSVSREKKERFSLILESASTNQTSMYLCASSLGTGLQLSSYEQYFGPGTRLTVT.